This section outlines one T cell receptor beta chain sequence together with its context. It lacks a known antigen. Qualities for individual bases were not recorded, and no much larger clone is one base off. The data were obtained in a study of T cell responses to AZD1222 COVID-19 vaccine (dated by TCRdb to the early 2020s). For the wider study: AZD1222 recipients given second doses at about 4 weeks or at about 12 weeks were pooled, since spike-specific TCR depth and breadth were not found to differ between the two schedules. A total of 233 trial participants underwent TCR sequencing, of whom around 210 had received two doses of AZD1222 and roughly 26 had received two doses of the MenACWY control vaccine. Trial participants were enrolled into age subgroups of 18-55, 56-69 and 70-plus years, which contained about 150, 27 and 61 TCR-sequenced participants, respectively.

The paper's findings and limits, for the study overall: The 56-69-year group was small, and its depth increase did not reach significance, likely because of low power. Participants were mostly white British, with more females than males. The authors suggested clonal diversity may have been underestimated. No day 14 peak-response samples were available, so repertoires were characterized only after the peak T cell response. Nearly half of unique spike-specific TCRs reportedly recognized epitopes outside regions mutated in the B.1.351 and B.1.1.7 variants. Conclusions about previously exposed vaccinees are limited, since just a handful of AZD1222 recipients were seropositive for SARS-CoV-2 at baseline. The whole spike protein was spanned by vaccine-associated CD4 TCRs, and dominant responses were seen in regions 160-218 and 743-854. After two AZD1222 doses, both the breadth and the depth of spike-specific TCRs were significantly higher than at day 0 and than in MenACWY recipients.

The time point label on this specimen signifies: baseline before first vaccination. Vaccinee samples were obtained from the UK trials COV001 and COV002, which included a single-blind randomized controlled phase 2/3 trial of AZD1222 (ChAdOx1 nCoV-19) in healthy adults. For TCRbeta chain sequencing, PBMC samples were collected from trial participants at day 0 and at day 28 after the second dose. Deletion took 7 bases off V and 3 bases off J, with a span of 19 bases between the germline ends. CDR1 MDHEN and CDR2 SYDVKM were looked up in the germline V gene. From the cysteine up to the phenylalanine, the CDR3 has a length of 16 residues. Solely the CDR3 DNA is kept, with 48 bases framed from the first base. The CDR3 regions of human TCRbeta chains were analyzed by immunosequencing. The paper's processing steps were these. TCRs in the repertoires were matched against a reference library of SARS-CoV-2-specific TCRs that had been generated with the MIRA antigen-specificity platform. Breadth meant the fraction of unique TCRs that were SARS-CoV-2-associated, whereas depth meant the fraction of total T cells that were SARS-CoV-2-associated. Using the MIRA data, each spike-specific TCR was assigned both to the spike region to which the TCR was reactive and to a CD4 or CD8 class. Log10-transformed breadth and depth values were compared by one-way ANOVA with Sidak's multiple comparisons tests. The source is immuneACCESS, and TCRdb retained only in-frame sequences with V and J called. Part of the clones is not carried over; for the studies checked, unresolved V genes explain less than half of this, and the remainder is unexplained. V and J calls and clone size are those listed in that table; D and trimming were worked out from the DNA. Counted in this sample were roughly 180,000 clones; roughly 94% of them appeared once. The top ten clones comprise approximately 0.64% of the sample.

The TCR sequence derives from an adult in good health. This specimen was peripheral blood, taken on day 0 of AZD1222 vaccination. This receptor chain uses TRBV28 and TRBJ1-5; the D gene is not confidently resolved. The nucleotides read TGTGCCAGCAAGCCCCGAGACGCCCGGGCCAATCAGCCCCAGCATTTT. Its protein is CASKPRDARANQPQHF.